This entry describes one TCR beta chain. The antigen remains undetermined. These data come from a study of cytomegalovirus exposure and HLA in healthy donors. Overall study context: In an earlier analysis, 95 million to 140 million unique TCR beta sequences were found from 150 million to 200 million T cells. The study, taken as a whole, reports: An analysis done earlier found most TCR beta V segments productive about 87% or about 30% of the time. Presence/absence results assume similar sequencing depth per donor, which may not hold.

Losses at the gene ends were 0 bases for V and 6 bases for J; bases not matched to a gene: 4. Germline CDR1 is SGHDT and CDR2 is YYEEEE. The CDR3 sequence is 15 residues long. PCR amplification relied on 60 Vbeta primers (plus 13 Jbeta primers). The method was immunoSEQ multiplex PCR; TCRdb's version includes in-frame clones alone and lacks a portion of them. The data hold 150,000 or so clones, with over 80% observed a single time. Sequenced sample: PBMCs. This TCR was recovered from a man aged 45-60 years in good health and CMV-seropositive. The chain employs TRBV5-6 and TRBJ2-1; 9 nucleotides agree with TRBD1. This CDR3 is CASSLAGTGRNEQFF. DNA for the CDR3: TGTGCCAGCAGCTTGGCGGGGACAGGGCGCAATGAGCAGTTCTTC.